This entry lists 21 T cell receptor beta chains sequenced from one sample in a study of blood T cell repertoires in COVID-19. Assay used: immunoSEQ multiplex PCR; TCRdb lists only in-frame clones, some missing. The table records about 670,000 clones, about 87% of them present only once. Material for sequencing was peripheral blood. The receptor source for this set is a woman aged 18-30 years with acute or convalescent COVID-19.

This clone was picked up one time. This sequence joins TRBV3-1 (or the pseudogene TRBV3-2) and TRBJ1-2, with D possibly TRBD1 on 6 matching bases. Germline-derived CDR1 and CDR2 are LGHDT and YNNKEL (reference sequence). V was shortened by 3 bases and J by 7 bases, with 18 bases between the two germline ends. The CDR3 is 15 amino acids. The CDR3 is CASSQRGKGMGGYTF. Written as DNA, the CDR3 is TGTGCCAGCAGCCAGAGGGGGAAAGGGATGGGTGGCTACACCTTC.

This rearrangement joins TRBV9 to TRBJ1-4; D gene ambiguous. Per germline, CDR1 SGDLS and CDR2 YYNGEE. Between the trimmed V and J ends, which lost 5 bases and 3 bases, there was a span of 8 bases. This CDR3 spans 13 amino acids. CDR3 nucleotide sequence: TGTGCCAGCAGATCGGGGTCTAATGAAAAACTGTTTTTT. Translation gives CASRSGSNEKLFF.

This chain links TRBV6-2 or TRBV6-3 with TRBJ2-7; D may be TRBD1 (6 bases). Trimming shortened V by 1 base and J by 4 bases, and 20 bases separated the two germline ends. The CDR3 length is 17 residues. In germline, CDR1 is MNHEY, CDR2 SVGEGT. The CDR3: CASSYWLYRTVAYEQYF. In DNA form, the CDR3 reads TGTGCCAGCAGTTACTGGTTATATCGGACAGTGGCTTACGAGCAGTACTTC.

V usage is TRBV3-1 (or the pseudogene TRBV3-2) and J usage is TRBJ1-3; a possible D gene is TRBD1 (5 bases). Trimming shortened V by 4 bases and J by 0 bases, and 16 bases separated the two germline ends. CDR3 length: 17 residues. Germline lookup yields CDR1 LGHDT and CDR2 YNNKEL (reference sequence). CDR3 in DNA: TGTGCCAGCAGCCTATCCTCGACAGCACTCTCTGGAAACACCATATATTTT. It encodes CASSLSSTALSGNTIYF.

The chain carries TRBV3-1 (or the pseudogene TRBV3-2) and TRBJ1-2; 7 positions match TRBD1. V shed 4 bases and J 4 bases; nucleotides not matched to a gene: 12. This CDR3 region has 16 residues. Germline V gene lookup returns CDR1 LGHDT and CDR2 YNNKEL (reference sequence). The DNA of the CDR3 is TGTGCCAGCAGCCCACCCGGTCAGGGGGGATCCTATGGCTACACCTTC. Amino acids: CASSPPGQGGSYGYTF.

J is TRBJ1-3 and V is TRBV5-1; D might be TRBD1 (5 bases). Germline V lookup: CDR1 SGHRS, CDR2 YFSETQ. V was trimmed by 0 bases and J by 1 base, leaving 8 bases between them. The CDR3 length is 15 residues. The CDR3 coding sequence is TGCGCCAGCAGCTTGGGATCAGGGTCTGGAAACACCATATATTTT. It translates to CASSLGSGSGNTIYF.

This clone was detected once. This chain connects TRBV24-1 to TRBJ1-1, with TRBD1 as a possible D gene (6 bases). This CDR3 region has 11 residues. Germline CDR1 reads KGHDR; CDR2 reads SFDVKD. V was shortened by 9 bases and J by 3 bases, with 7 bases between the two germline ends. Here the CDR3 DNA reads TGTGCCACCGCAGGGGACACTGAAGCTTTCTTT. Its translation: CATAGDTEAFF.

V usage is TRBV27 and J usage is TRBJ2-2; D might be TRBD2 (6 bases). This CDR3 is 16 amino acids long. The V end was cut by 6 bases, the J end by 6 bases, with 20 bases between. Looked up from germline, CDR1 is MNHEY and CDR2 is SMNVEV (reference sequence). The CDR3 loop is CASRKTVGWGAGELFF. As DNA, the CDR3 is TGTGCCAGCAGAAAAACCGTGGGTTGGGGGGCCGGGGAGCTGTTTTTT.

This rearrangement joins TRBV19 to TRBJ2-1; possible D gene TRBD2, 7 bases. The CDR3 runs 17 residues. Trimming cost V 0 bases and J 8 bases, with 20 bases left between them. From germline, CDR1 is LNHDA and CDR2 SQIVND (reference sequence). The CDR3 DNA follows: TGTGCCAGTAGTATAGAAGGTGGGGGGGCAGGTAGTCATGAGCAGTTCTTC. It is translated as CASSIEGGGAGSHEQFF. Drawing the rest from reference TRBV19 and TRBJ2-1, the complete variable domain is DGGITQSPKYLFRKEGQNVTLSCEQNLNHDAMYWYRQDPGQGLRLIYYSQIVNDFQKGDIAEGYSVSREKKESFPLTVTSAQKNPTAFYLCASSIEGGGAGSHEQFFGPGTRLTVL.

This chain's CDR3 is CASSQDLPGGGRYTF. The CDR3 bases are TGTGCCAGCAGCCAAGACCTTCCTGGGGGAGGACGCTACACCTTC. The chain uses TRBV3-1 (or the pseudogene TRBV3-2) and TRBJ1-2; TRBD1 might be the D (5 bases). Germline assignment: CDR1 LGHDT and CDR2 YNNKEL (reference sequence). Deletions cut 0 bases from V and 9 bases from J, with 17 bases between. The CDR3 length is 15 residues.

The chain links TRBV9 to TRBJ1-2; the D is unclear. Germline V gene sequence: CDR1 SGDLS, CDR2 YYNGEE. V gave up 4 bases and J gave up 2 bases, with 12 bases separating them. This CDR3 spans 14 amino acids. Written as DNA, the CDR3 is TGTGCCAGCAGCAGGACTGACAAGAACTATGGCTACACCTTC. It encodes CASSRTDKNYGYTF.

V and J are TRBV5-1 and TRBJ1-5, with 8 bases fitting TRBD1. Trimming removed 4 bases from V and 5 bases from J; junction bases left unmatched: 8. This CDR3 is 15 amino acids long. Germline V lookup: CDR1 SGHRS, CDR2 YFSETQ. The CDR3 loop reads CASSPRDRMDQPQHF. The CDR3 DNA is TGCGCCAGCAGCCCGAGGGACAGGATGGATCAGCCCCAGCATTTT.

The rearrangement uses TRBV28 and TRBJ2-3, with a possible D match to TRBD2 (6 bases). Germline CDR1 reads MDHEN; CDR2 reads SYDVKM. Between the trimmed V and J ends, which lost 3 bases and 5 bases, there was a span of 18 bases. This CDR3 comprises 16 residues. CDR3 DNA: TGTGCCAGCAGTTTTGATGTCGCGGGGCTCGGAGATACGCAGTATTTT. This codes for CASSFDVAGLGDTQYF.

V usage is TRBV4-1 and J usage is TRBJ2-1; possible D gene TRBD1, 5 bases. CDR1 and CDR2 (germline): MGHRA, YSYEKL. The ends were cut back, 1 base at V and 3 bases at J, with 16 bases in the middle. The CDR3 covers 17 residues. The DNA for the CDR3 is TGCGCCAGCAGCCAAGTTAAAGTAGTCAGGGTCTACAATGAGCAGTTCTTC. This gives the protein CASSQVKVVRVYNEQFF.

The chain carries TRBV11-2 and TRBJ1-1; 11 bases align to TRBD1. The J segment lost 5 bases and the V segment lost 1 base, leaving 3 bases of the junction unmatched. Per the germline V gene, CDR1 is SGHAT and CDR2 is FQNNGV. The CDR3 consists of 15 residues. This CDR3 is CASSLGTGGLTEAFF. In nucleotides, the CDR3 is TGTGCCAGCAGCTTAGGGACAGGGGGCCTAACTGAAGCTTTCTTT.

This chain links TRBV5-5 with TRBJ1-2; 10 positions agree with TRBD1. The V segment lost 5 bases and the J segment 4 bases; nucleotides outside the gene matches: 5. This CDR3 has 14 residues. Per the germline V gene, CDR1 is SGHKS and CDR2 is YYEKEE (reference sequence). DNA for the CDR3: TGTGCCAGCAGATGGACAGGGGGTTTCTATGGCTACACCTTC. Its translation is CASRWTGGFYGYTF.

The chain joins TRBV5-1 to TRBJ1-1; a weak D match, TRBD1 (5 bases). CDR3 length: 14 residues. V was cut by 0 bases and J by 7 bases, with 13 bases left in between. Germline V gene sequence: CDR1 SGHRS, CDR2 YFSETQ. The CDR3 loop reads CASSLGSTAFEAFF. Here the CDR3 DNA reads TGCGCCAGCAGCTTGGGATCGACAGCCTTTGAAGCTTTCTTT.

The rearrangement uses TRBV28 and TRBJ2-7, with a weak D call TRBD2 (6 bases). This CDR3 contains 14 residues. The V and J ends lost 6 bases and 3 bases respectively, with 15 bases between them. The germline V gene has CDR1 MDHEN and CDR2 SYDVKM. Written as DNA, the CDR3 is TGTGCCAGCAGGCGACTAGAGGTCCACTACGAGCAGTACTTC. Translated, it gives CASRRLEVHYEQYF.

This chain links TRBV5-1 with TRBJ1-2; tentative D call: TRBD1 (6 bases). The CDR3 consists of 15 residues. Deletions cut 4 bases from V and 5 bases from J, with 18 bases between. CDR1 is SGHRS, CDR2 YFSETQ, per germline. CDR3 region: CASSPDRTASYGYTF. The CDR3 DNA is TGCGCCAGCAGCCCGGACAGAACCGCGTCTTATGGCTACACCTTC. Filled out from reference TRBV5-1 and TRBJ1-2, the complete variable domain reads KAGVTQTPRYLIKTRGQQVTLSCSPISGHRSVSWYQQTPGQGLQFLFEYFSETQRNKGNFPGRFSGRQFSNSRSEMNVSTLELGDSALYLCASSPDRTASYGYTFGSGTRLTVV.

CDR3 DNA sequence: TGTGCCAGCAGCGTACCCCAGATAGACAGGGACACCGGGGAGCTGTTTTTT. This codes for CASSVPQIDRDTGELFF. V usage is TRBV9 and J usage is TRBJ2-2; 7 positions agree with TRBD1. Germline CDR1 is SGDLS and CDR2 is YYNGEE. The CDR3 is 17 amino acids. The J segment lost 3 bases and the V segment lost 1 base, leaving 9 bases of the junction unmatched.

This chain joins TRBV7-3 and TRBJ2-3; 7 bases are a match to TRBD1. Germline assignment: CDR1 SGHTA and CDR2 FQGTGA. The CDR3 extends over 14 amino acids. V lost 5 bases, J lost 2 bases, and 4 bases stayed unmatched. The CDR3 DNA reads as TGTGCCAGCAGCCCGGGACAGACCACAGATACGCAGTATTTT. Protein: CASSPGQTTDTQYF.